Here is one TCR beta chain with its context. The CDR3 spans 12 residues. V lost 3 bases and J lost 13, with 15 bases in between. Germline CDR1 and CDR2: MDHEN and SYDVKM. This record belongs to a study of blood T cell repertoires in COVID-19. Study-level information: Whether acute or convalescent, the COVID-19 samples came from the United States, Italy and Spain.

Original analysis: Reference gene primer amplification gave nucleated cell count estimates. This table comes from immunoSEQ multiplex PCR, and its TCRdb copy is limited to in-frame clones, with some not included. V and J calls and clone size are copied from that table; D and trimming were computed from the DNA. The sample consists of approximately 250,000 clones, about 89% of them appearing once. The TCR comes from a woman in her twenties or thirties who had recovered from COVID-19. The V call is TRBV28, the J call TRBJ2-5; tentative D call: TRBD2 (6 bases). The sequencing sample was made of PBMCs or T cells enriched from blood (not recorded which). This CDR3 is CASSFGYSGGYF. The CDR3 DNA sequence: TGTGCCAGCAGTTTCGGCTACTCCGGGGGGTACTTC.